The 2 T cell receptor beta chains reported below all come from one sample, sequenced in a study of T cells in Graves' hyperthyroidism and ophthalmopathy. Amplification of TCR beta CDR3 regions used RNA as the template. HTBI primers were used for first-round RT-PCR of the TCR CDR3. TCRdb reprocessed the multiplex PCR reads via MiXCR and lists one record per CDR3 protein. Of around 700,000 distinct CDR3 sequences listed, about 35% are singletons. Sample: blood. These receptor sequences come from a woman in her thirties or forties with Graves' hyperthyroidism.

CDR3 sequence (DNA): TGCAGCGTTGGGCGGGGAGGGGGAACCGGGGAGCTGTTTTTT. It is translated as CSVGRGGGTGELFF. The chain employs TRBV29-1 and TRBJ2-2; tentatively, D is TRBD2 (7 bases). The CDR3 runs 14 residues. The germline CDR1 and CDR2 sequences are SQVTM and ANQGSEA. Trimming removed 4 bases at V and 5 bases at J, with 14 bases between.

The rearrangement links TRBV5-8 to TRBJ2-5; D ambiguous. V lost 0 bases and J lost 1, with 7 bases in between. CDR3 size: 14 residues. Germline-derived CDR1 and CDR2 are SGHTS and YDEGEE. DNA of the CDR3: TGTGCCAGCAGCTTGGTTAACCGCCAAGAGACCCAGTACTTC. This encodes CASSLVNRQETQYF.